Detailed here is one T cell receptor (beta chain). The data derive from a study of control samples from healthy donors and cancer patients. Generated by immunoSEQ multiplex PCR, the TCRdb table keeps only in-frame clones and is missing some. The sample lists some 95,000 clones, around 90% occurring once. The receptor was isolated from a man under 40 in good health. Source material: blood.

The CDR3 bases are TGTGCCAGCAGCTTTGGCGTGGACTCTGGAAACACCATATATTTT. Protein product: CASSFGVDSGNTIYF. V is TRBV11-2 and J is TRBJ1-3; D gene uncertain. CDR3 length: 15 residues. Germline V gene sequence: CDR1 SGHAT, CDR2 FQNNGV. The V and J ends lost 3 bases and 0 bases respectively, with 9 bases between them.